The 28 T cell receptor beta chains below come from one sample, sequenced in a study of cytomegalovirus exposure and HLA in healthy donors. PCR involved 60 Vbeta and 13 Jbeta primers. Generated by immunoSEQ multiplex PCR, the TCRdb table keeps only in-frame clones and is missing some. This sample has about 90,000 clones, with 80% to 90% found just once. Material for sequencing was PBMCs. The source of these receptors is a man between 18 and 35 years old in good health and CMV-seronegative.

CDR3 region: CASGSKREGPADTQYF. DNA of the CDR3: TGTGCCAGCGGTTCGAAGCGGGAGGGGCCCGCAGATACGCAGTATTTT. The chain links TRBV7-2 to TRBJ2-3, with 10 bases lining up with TRBD2. V was pared by 8 bases and J by 4 bases, with 12 bases of the junction left unmatched. Germline V gene lookup returns CDR1 SGHTA and CDR2 FQGNSA. The CDR3 has 16 amino acids.

The chain recombines TRBV19 with TRBJ1-2, with 9 bases fitting TRBD1. This CDR3 is built from 16 residues. The trim removed 8 bases at V and 7 bases at J, leaving 17 bases unmatched. Germline V gene data show CDR1 as LNHDA and CDR2 as SQIVND (reference sequence). CDR3 sequence: CASSPRPGTGPAGYTF. CDR3 DNA: TGTGCCAGTTCGCCCCGCCCAGGGACAGGGCCGGCTGGCTACACCTTC.

This chain links TRBV19 with TRBJ1-2, with 9 bases aligning to TRBD1. With V trimmed by 4 bases and J by 11 bases, 11 bases remained unmatched. The V gene's germline CDR1 is LNHDA and CDR2 SQIVND (reference sequence). The CDR3 is 14 amino acids. CDR3 DNA sequence: TGTGCCAGTAGTACTCTCGGGACAGGGCCTCAATACACCTTC. It translates to CASSTLGTGPQYTF.

The chain recombines TRBV19 with TRBJ2-1; 7 bases align to TRBD2. Losses at the gene ends were 5 bases for V and 4 bases for J; bases not matched to a gene: 5. The germline gives CDR1 LNHDA, CDR2 SQIVND (reference sequence). The CDR3 loop spans 14 amino acids. The CDR3 sequence is CASSQAGRYNEQFF. The CDR3 DNA is TGTGCCAGTAGTCAAGCGGGGAGATACAATGAGCAGTTCTTC.

This clone has only a few counts. This chain connects TRBV15 to TRBJ2-3, with D possibly TRBD2 on 6 matching bases. Trimming pared 4 bases from V and 4 bases from J, leaving 18 bases between. Germline V gene sequence: CDR1 LNHNV, CDR2 YYDKDF (reference sequence). The CDR3 sequence is 16 residues long. This CDR3 is CATSKGGGDSADTQYF. CDR3 DNA sequence: TGTGCCACCAGCAAGGGAGGCGGAGACTCAGCAGATACGCAGTATTTT.

The chain uses TRBV18 and TRBJ1-5; D unclear. Germline V lookup: CDR1 KGHSH, CDR2 LQKENI. Trimming took 3 bases from V and 5 from J, leaving 14 bases between them. The CDR3 is 15 amino acids. The CDR3, as DNA: TGTGCCAGCTCACCTAAGGCAGGCACGGATCAGCCCCAGCATTTT. It is translated as CASSPKAGTDQPQHF.

The rearrangement joins TRBV28 to TRBJ2-1; D is possibly TRBD1 (5 bases). This CDR3 is built from 15 residues. V lost 7 bases and J 9 bases, leaving 22 bases between the germline ends. Germline CDR1 and CDR2: MDHEN and SYDVKM. CDR3 nucleotide sequence: TGTGCCAGCATTGACGCCGGACAAGGGGTTACTGAGCAGTTCTTC. This encodes CASIDAGQGVTEQFF. The full variable domain, its missing parts supplied by reference TRBV28 and TRBJ2-1, is DVKVTQSSRYLVKRTGEKVFLECVQDMDHENMFWYRQDPGLGLRLIYFSYDVKMKEKGDIPEGYSVSREKKERFSLILESASTNQTSMYLCASIDAGQGVTEQFFGPGTRLTVL.

About this clone itself: This CDR3 fails to terminate in the conserved phenylalanine or tryptophan, so it likely reflects a read error. V is TRBV7-9 and J is TRBJ2-7; D gene ambiguous. From germline, CDR1 is SEHNR and CDR2 FQNEAQ (reference sequence). The CDR3 contains 15 residues. Trimming cost V 0 bases and J 7 bases, with 16 bases left between them. CDR3 coding DNA: TGTGCCAGCAGCTTAGCGCATAACCCTGGGTCGGAGCAGTACTAC. It is translated as CASSLAHNPGSEQYY.

This chain uses TRBV5-1 with TRBJ2-1; tentatively, D is TRBD2 (5 bases). V lost 2 bases and J lost 10, with 10 bases in between. CDR1 is SGHRS, CDR2 YFSETQ, per germline. The CDR3 loop spans 12 amino acids. The CDR3 DNA reads TGCGCCAGCAGCTTAGCAGCGGTAGAGCAGTTCTTC. Amino acids: CASSLAAVEQFF.

The rearrangement joins TRBV5-4 to TRBJ1-4, with D tentatively TRBD1 (6 bases). Deletions cut 0 bases from V and 6 bases from J, with 12 bases between. The CDR3 runs 15 residues. CDR1 SGHNT and CDR2 YYREEE come from the germline V gene (reference sequence). CDR3 nucleotide sequence: TGTGCCAGCAGCTTGGCTGGCCCAGGGGATGAAAAACTGTTTTTT. It specifies CASSLAGPGDEKLFF. Full variable domain (outside the CDR3, taken from reference TRBV5-4 and TRBJ1-4): ETGVTQSPTHLIKTRGQQVTLRCSSQSGHNTVSWYQQALGQGPQFIFQYYREEENGRGNFPPRFSGLQFPNYSSELNVNALELDDSALYLCASSLAGPGDEKLFFGSGTQLSVL.

The chain recombines TRBV7-9 with TRBJ2-1, with 9 bases fitting TRBD2. V was pared by 5 bases and J by 8 bases, with 16 bases of the junction left unmatched. The germline V gene encodes CDR1 SEHNR and CDR2 FQNEAQ (reference sequence). This CDR3 region has 17 residues. The CDR3, as DNA: TGTGCCAGCAGCCCCTCCCGACTAGCGGACTTTCGGGATGAGCAGTTCTTC. It is translated as CASSPSRLADFRDEQFF. Full variable domain (missing parts from reference TRBV7-9 and TRBJ2-1): DTGVSQNPRHKITKRGQNVTFRCDPISEHNRLYWYRQTLGQGPEFLTYFQNEAQLEKSRLLSDRFSAERPKGSFSTLEIQRTEQGDSAMYLCASSPSRLADFRDEQFFGPGTRLTVL.

A single count supports this clone. The rearrangement joins TRBV5-6 to TRBJ2-6; maybe TRBD1 (5 bases). The CDR3 is made up of 17 amino acids. CDR1 and CDR2 from the germline V gene are SGHDT and YYEEEE. V was clipped by 1 base and J by 1 base, with 12 bases between them. The CDR3 DNA is TGTGCCAGCAGCTTGCAGTTGGGGCCTTCTGGGGCCAACGTCCTGACTTTC. Amino acids: CASSLQLGPSGANVLTF.

This clone was recorded only once. CDR3 DNA: TGCGCCAGTACTCAAGGGGCAACAGATACGCAGTATTTT. This sequence encodes CASTQGATDTQYF. The chain carries TRBV5-1 and TRBJ2-3, with a tentative D call TRBD1 (5 bases). This CDR3 is 13 amino acids long. CDR1 and CDR2 (germline): SGHRS, YFSETQ. The germline V and J ends were trimmed by 8 bases and 3 bases, with 13 bases remaining between them.

This sequence joins TRBV27 and TRBJ2-7; 11 nucleotides align to TRBD2. Per the germline V gene, CDR1 is MNHEY and CDR2 is SMNVEV (reference sequence). J was trimmed by 6 bases and V by 5 bases; bases with no gene match: 15. The CDR3 spans 17 residues. CDR3 loop: CASSPSMGGLAGGEQYF. In nucleotides, the CDR3 is TGTGCCAGCAGTCCGAGTATGGGGGGGCTAGCGGGAGGCGAGCAGTACTTC.

In this sample, this clone turned up once. V gene TRBV5-6 combines with J gene TRBJ2-6; D not certain. Germline V lookup: CDR1 SGHDT, CDR2 YYEEEE. V shed 2 bases and J shed 1 base, with 10 bases lying between them. The CDR3 covers 16 residues. The CDR3 DNA follows: TGTGCCAGCAGCTTCCGGTCTGCATCTGGGGCCAACGTCCTGACTTTC. This codes for CASSFRSASGANVLTF.

J is TRBJ2-7 and V is TRBV9; possibly TRBD2 for D (5 bases). Trimming took off 7 bases at V and 6 bases at J, with 11 bases between the two ends. In germline, CDR1 is SGDLS, CDR2 YYNGEE. This CDR3 spans 11 amino acids. CDR3 nucleotides: TGTGCCAGCTCACGGGAAGGCGAGCAGTACTTC. It is translated as CASSREGEQYF.

The chain is built from TRBV7-9 and TRBJ2-5, with a weak D call TRBD1 (6 bases). This CDR3 comprises 16 residues. The V end was cut by 5 bases, the J end by 1 base, with 17 bases between. Germline V CDR1 and CDR2: SEHNR, FQNEAQ (reference sequence). The CDR3 DNA follows: TGTGCCAGCAGCCCACCAAACAGGGTCCGCCAAGAGACCCAGTACTTC. Amino acids: CASSPPNRVRQETQYF.

This rearrangement joins TRBV7-9 to TRBJ2-1; D perhaps matches TRBD1 (6 bases). The V and J ends lost 5 bases and 8 bases respectively, with 19 bases between them. The CDR3 length is 15 residues. CDR1 and CDR2 from the germline V gene are SEHNR and FQNEAQ (reference sequence). The CDR3: CASSHRGNRAHEQFF. DNA of the CDR3: TGTGCCAGCAGCCATAGGGGAAACAGGGCCCATGAGCAGTTCTTC.

V is TRBV29-1 and J is TRBJ2-1; D may be TRBD1 (5 bases). Germline values: CDR1 SQVTM, CDR2 ANQGSEA. V lost 7 bases and J lost 2, with 15 bases in between. This CDR3 is 14 amino acids long. Written as DNA, the CDR3 is TGCAGCGGGAAGCCGACAGAGACCTACAATGAGCAGTTCTTC. It specifies CSGKPTETYNEQFF.

CDR3 sequence reads: CASRTGTGGQHF. The CDR3 nucleotides read TGTGCCAGCAGGACCGGGACAGGGGGCCAGCATTTT. The chain uses TRBV28 and TRBJ1-5; 11 nucleotides align to TRBD1. Germline V gives CDR1 MDHEN, CDR2 SYDVKM. The CDR3 extends over 12 amino acids. Unmatched junction bases numbered 4, after V lost 6 bases and J lost 12 bases.

V is TRBV27 and J is TRBJ2-5, with 8 bases lining up with TRBD1. The CDR3 totals 14 residues. Germline values: CDR1 MNHEY, CDR2 SMNVEV (reference sequence). The ends lost 6 bases at V and 2 bases at J; junction bases unmatched: 5. CDR3 region: CASSPTGGQETQYF. Here the CDR3 DNA reads TGTGCCAGCAGCCCTACAGGGGGGCAAGAGACCCAGTACTTC.

V is TRBV11-2 and J is TRBJ2-3; 11 nucleotides agree with TRBD2. V lost 2 bases to trimming and J lost 1 base; unmatched junction nucleotides: 8. The CDR3 sequence is 18 residues long. The germline V gene has CDR1 SGHAT and CDR2 FQNNGV. The CDR3 DNA is TGTGCCAGCAGCTTATTAGCGGGAGGGTGGAGGGGCACAGATACGCAGTATTTT. The encoded protein is CASSLLAGGWRGTDTQYF.

CDR3 sequence (DNA): TGTGCCAGCCGACTAGCGGGGACCTCGAACACCGGGGAGCTGTTTTTT. Protein sequence: CASRLAGTSNTGELFF. This chain links TRBV4-2 with TRBJ2-2; 11 positions agree with TRBD2. Trimming removed 8 bases from V and 0 bases from J; junction bases left unmatched: 5. CDR3 length equals 16 residues. CDR1 is LGHNA, CDR2 YNFKEQ, per germline.

The rearrangement uses TRBV18 and TRBJ1-1, with D possibly matching TRBD1 (5 bases). Trimming took off 2 bases at V and 3 bases at J, with 10 bases between the two ends. Germline V CDR1 and CDR2: KGHSH, LQKENI. This CDR3 has 14 amino acids. The CDR3: CASSPGIGDTEAFF. The CDR3 DNA reads TGTGCCAGCTCACCAGGGATAGGGGACACTGAAGCTTTCTTT.

The rearrangement links TRBV7-8 to TRBJ2-5, with 10 bases lining up with TRBD2. The V gene end was trimmed by 4 bases and the J gene end by 5 bases; junction bases not matched to a gene: 7. Germline loops: CDR1 SGHVS, CDR2 FQNEAQ. The CDR3 consists of 15 residues. CDR3 bases: TGTGCCAGCAGCTCGCAGCGGGAGGGACTCGAGACCCAGTACTTC. Amino acids: CASSSQREGLETQYF.

The gene calls are TRBV7-9 and TRBJ1-1, with 10 nucleotides matching TRBD1. V shed 5 bases, J shed 4 bases, and the junction held 4 bases outside the gene matches. The length of the CDR3 is 14 residues. CDR1 and CDR2 (germline): SEHNR, FQNEAQ (reference sequence). The DNA for the CDR3 is TGTGCCAGCAGCCCCCGGACAGGGGGCACTGAAGCTTTCTTT. Its translation: CASSPRTGGTEAFF.

In its sample, this clone was seen a few times. The rearrangement links TRBV30 to TRBJ1-2; 7 nucleotides line up with TRBD1. There are 12 residues in the CDR3. The V gene end was trimmed by 7 bases and the J gene end by 8 bases; junction bases not matched to a gene: 10. Germline V gives CDR1 GTSNPN, CDR2 SVGIG (reference sequence). The CDR3, as DNA: TGTGCCTTCCTTACAGGGGCCGTGGGCTACACCTTC. Translating it yields CAFLTGAVGYTF.

This clone was seen once. This chain joins TRBV5-1 and TRBJ2-1; maybe TRBD2 (6 bases). Germline V gene sequence: CDR1 SGHRS, CDR2 YFSETQ. This CDR3 spans 15 amino acids. V was shortened by 1 base and J by 1 base, with 9 bases between the two germline ends. This CDR3 reads CASSLLARSYNEQFF. DNA for the CDR3: TGCGCCAGCAGCTTGCTAGCGAGGTCCTACAATGAGCAGTTCTTC.